The TCR beta chain described here comes from a study of CD8 T cells in ankylosing spondylitis. This CDR3 is 16 amino acids long. V was pared by 5 bases and J by 0 bases, with 14 bases between. Germline-derived CDR1 and CDR2 are KGHDR and SFDVKD. Study-wide results and limits: Several highly homologous variants made up a TCR beta motif that seemed to typify ankylosing spondylitis blood. Reported data indicate significant enrichment of disease-linked clones within matched ankylosing spondylitis synovial fluid. Disease-linked clones had a CD8+ phenotype and relatively low frequency in peripheral blood. Past research had described some motif variants in reactive arthritis synovial fluid and blood.

This clonotype has just a few counts. Its antigen is not identified. Quantitative molecular-barcoded 5'-RACE generated the TCR beta libraries. Via MiXCR, TCRdb re-called the 5' RACE reads, giving one row per CDR3 protein. Altogether around 540,000 distinct CDR3 sequences are present, about 13% being singletons, with the ten largest covering approximately 6.3%. The sample consisted of blood, either unsorted or a sorted T cell fraction (not recorded which). The receptor was isolated from a male donor with ankylosing spondylitis. The chain uses TRBV24-1 and TRBJ2-3; TRBD1 is a possible D gene (5 bases). The CDR3 loop reads CATSAYPTDSTDTQYF. The CDR3 DNA sequence: TGTGCCACCAGTGCCTACCCGACAGATAGCACAGATACGCAGTATTTT.